Detailed here is one T cell receptor (beta chain). These data belong to a study of blood T cell repertoires in COVID-19. The authors' processing: Reference gene primer amplification gave estimated nucleated cell counts. The assay was immunoSEQ multiplex PCR, and TCRdb's table has in-frame clones only and misses some. D and trimming come from the DNA, and the V and J calls and clone size come from that table. The sample lists 490,000 or so clones; about nine tenths were seen once. This receptor was obtained from a woman aged 55-69 years who had recovered from COVID-19. Sequences were obtained from PBMCs or T cells enriched from blood (not recorded which).

The DNA for the CDR3 is TGCGCCAGCAGGGGGACACCCTCCACAGATACGCAGTATTTT. It is translated as CASRGTPSTDTQYF. The V and J genes are TRBV5-1 and TRBJ2-3; D might be TRBD1 (6 bases). The CDR3 is 14 residues long. V was trimmed by 5 bases and J by 2 bases, leaving 12 bases between them. The germline V gene has CDR1 SGHRS and CDR2 YFSETQ.